This T cell receptor beta chain was recovered during a study of human T cells and chemical hapten exposure. Study context: Each week of the roughly 24-week study, patients had diphenylcyclopropenone applied to the scalp. Upper back patch tests used 0.01% DPC, scored after 6 days.

This clonotype turned up a few times. With 5 bases clipped from V and 5 bases from J, the junction kept 6 bases outside the gene matches. This CDR3 has 15 residues. The germline gives CDR1 SGHVS, CDR2 FQNEAQ. The authors' processing: Around 97,000 TCRs per sample was the median, with a range of 23,224 to 690,600. Each CDR3 protein gets one entry after TCRdb re-called the RACE reads with MiXCR. The authors' filters were not applied to this entry. Of 75,000 to 90,000 distinct CDR3 sequences detected, 10% to 13% appear once; the ten largest clones hold about 4%. Time point defined: patch test 3, about 24 weeks after DPC sensitization. The treatment is: therapeutic diphenylcyclopropenone sensitization with weekly scalp DPC.

The clonotype originates from a woman in her forties or fifties with alopecia areata. Some clones in this sample may be carry-over from other donors' samples. The chain carries TRBV7-8 and TRBJ1-5, with 10 nucleotides matching TRBD1. The sequences come from whole blood, collected in connection with sensitization to the hapten diphenylcyclopropenone (DPC). CDR3 in DNA: TGTGCCAGCAGCCCGGGACAGGGGATTGATCAGCCCCAGCATTTT. Residues: CASSPGQGIDQPQHF.